This TCR beta chain originates from a study of T cells after yellow fever vaccination. Findings and limits, study-wide: Once the booster was given, most primary-vaccination clones reappeared, at just under 98% for CD4 and more than 85% for CD8.

From the 5' RACE reads, TCRdb called clonotypes with MiXCR, one entry per CDR3 protein. The data contain a few hundred thousand distinct CDR3 sequences, about 15% of them singletons. Comments on this clonotype: The antigen is undetermined.

The sequenced sample was PBMCs, obtained 5 days after the first yellow fever vaccination. The clonotype originates from a young man who received the YFV17D yellow fever vaccine.

Here the CDR3 DNA reads TGTGCCAGCAGTTATCGGGGTCTTAACTATGGCTACACCTTC. It is translated as CASSYRGLNYGYTF. The chain carries TRBV12-3 or TRBV12-4 and TRBJ1-2; D ambiguous. The CDR3 has 14 amino acids. Trimming shortened V by 4 bases and J by 1 base, and 10 bases separated the two germline ends.